This TCR beta chain was captured in a study of blood T cell repertoires in COVID-19. Across the study: Both acute and convalescent COVID-19 samples were obtained from the United States, Italy and Spain. PBMCs, B-cell-depleted T cells, or T cells were the source of the cDNA or gDNA that made up the material.

The germline V gene encodes CDR1 SGHTA and CDR2 FQGNSA. The CDR3 has 16 residues. The V segment lost 4 bases and the J segment 4 bases; nucleotides outside the gene matches: 8. Original analysis: By means of reference gene primer amplification, nucleated cell counts were estimated. Repertoires were generated with immunoSEQ multiplex PCR, while TCRdb's copy carries only in-frame clones and drops some. V and J calls and clone size are those listed in that table; D and trimming were worked out from the DNA. The data contain 75,000 to 95,000 clones, about 86% of them singletons. The rearrangement uses TRBV7-2 and TRBJ2-2; 8 bases are shared with TRBD1. The specimen sequenced was peripheral blood. The origin of this receptor is a man aged 55 to 70 with acute or convalescent COVID-19. This CDR3 is CASSYGQGGRTGELFF. The CDR3, as DNA: TGTGCCAGCAGCTACGGACAGGGAGGTCGCACCGGGGAGCTGTTTTTT.